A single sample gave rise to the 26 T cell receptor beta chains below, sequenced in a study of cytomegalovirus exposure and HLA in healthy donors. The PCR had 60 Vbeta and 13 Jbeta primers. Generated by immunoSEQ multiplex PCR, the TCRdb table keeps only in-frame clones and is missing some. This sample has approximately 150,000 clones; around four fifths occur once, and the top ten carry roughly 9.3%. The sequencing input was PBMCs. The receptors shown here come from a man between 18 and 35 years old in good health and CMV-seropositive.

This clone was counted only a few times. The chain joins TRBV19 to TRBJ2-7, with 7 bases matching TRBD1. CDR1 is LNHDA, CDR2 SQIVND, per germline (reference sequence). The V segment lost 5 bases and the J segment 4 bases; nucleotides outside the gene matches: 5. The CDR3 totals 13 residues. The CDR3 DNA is TGTGCCAGTAGTTCCACGGACAGGTACGAGCAGTACTTC. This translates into CASSSTDRYEQYF. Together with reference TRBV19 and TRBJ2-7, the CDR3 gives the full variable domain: DGGITQSPKYLFRKEGQNVTLSCEQNLNHDAMYWYRQDPGQGLRLIYYSQIVNDFQKGDIAEGYSVSREKKESFPLTVTSAQKNPTAFYLCASSSTDRYEQYFGPGTRLTVT.

The CDR3 DNA follows: TGTGCCAGCCAACAGTTCTCTAATGGCTACACCTTC. Encoded protein: CASQQFSNGYTF. The genes are TRBV10-3 and TRBJ1-2; D gene uncertain. V was pared by 10 bases and J by 6 bases, with 15 bases between. Germline V gene sequence: CDR1 ENHRY, CDR2 SYGVKD. CDR3 length: 12 residues.

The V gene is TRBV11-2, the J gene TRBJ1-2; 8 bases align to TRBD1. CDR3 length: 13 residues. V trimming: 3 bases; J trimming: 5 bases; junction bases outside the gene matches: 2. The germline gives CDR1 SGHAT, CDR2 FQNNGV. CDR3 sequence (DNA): TGTGCCAGCAGCTTCGGGACAGGATATGGCTACACCTTC. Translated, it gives CASSFGTGYGYTF.

The CDR3 DNA sequence: TGTGCCAGCAGGCGAGGGGGGGGCTGGGAAGAGACCCAGTACTTC. Translated, it gives CASRRGGGWEETQYF. This chain joins TRBV28 and TRBJ2-5; D may be TRBD2 (7 bases). CDR3 length: 15 residues. V lost 6 bases, J lost 3 bases, and 17 bases lay in between. Germline values: CDR1 MDHEN, CDR2 SYDVKM.

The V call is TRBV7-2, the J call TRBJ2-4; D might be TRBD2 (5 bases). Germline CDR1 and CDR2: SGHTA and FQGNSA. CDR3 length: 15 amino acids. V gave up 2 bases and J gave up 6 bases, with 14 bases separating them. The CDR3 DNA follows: TGTGCCAGCAGCTTATTGAGACTATCTGTAAACATTCAGTACTTC. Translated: CASSLLRLSVNIQYF.

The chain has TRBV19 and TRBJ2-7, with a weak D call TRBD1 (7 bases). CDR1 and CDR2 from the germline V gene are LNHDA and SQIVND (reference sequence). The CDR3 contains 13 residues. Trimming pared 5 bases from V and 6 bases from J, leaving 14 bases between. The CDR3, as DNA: TGTGCCAGTAGTTCGGCAGGGGGGCGCGAGCAGTACTTC. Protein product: CASSSAGGREQYF. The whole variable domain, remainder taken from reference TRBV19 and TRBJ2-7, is DGGITQSPKYLFRKEGQNVTLSCEQNLNHDAMYWYRQDPGQGLRLIYYSQIVNDFQKGDIAEGYSVSREKKESFPLTVTSAQKNPTAFYLCASSSAGGREQYFGPGTRLTVT.

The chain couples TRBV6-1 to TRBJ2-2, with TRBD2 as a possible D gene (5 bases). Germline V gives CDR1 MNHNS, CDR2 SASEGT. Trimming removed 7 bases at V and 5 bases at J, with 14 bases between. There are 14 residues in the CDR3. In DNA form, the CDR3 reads TGTGCCAGCACCCAATACAGAGGGACCGGGGAGCTGTTTTTT. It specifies CASTQYRGTGELFF.

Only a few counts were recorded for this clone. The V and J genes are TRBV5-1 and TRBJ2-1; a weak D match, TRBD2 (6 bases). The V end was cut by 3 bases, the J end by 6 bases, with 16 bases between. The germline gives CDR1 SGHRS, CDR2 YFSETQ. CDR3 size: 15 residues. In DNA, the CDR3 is TGCGCCAGCAGCTCGTATCCAGGCGGGACCAATGAGCAGTTCTTC. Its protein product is CASSSYPGGTNEQFF. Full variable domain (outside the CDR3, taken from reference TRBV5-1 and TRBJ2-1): KAGVTQTPRYLIKTRGQQVTLSCSPISGHRSVSWYQQTPGQGLQFLFEYFSETQRNKGNFPGRFSGRQFSNSRSEMNVSTLELGDSALYLCASSSYPGGTNEQFFGPGTRLTVL.

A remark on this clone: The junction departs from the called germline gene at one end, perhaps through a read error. The DNA for the CDR3 is TGCGCCAGCAGCCCCCTCATGAGGACTAGTGTCGGCACAGATGCGCAGTATTTT. It is translated as CASSPLMRTSVGTDAQYF. The chain uses TRBV5-1 and TRBJ2-3; 7 nucleotides align to TRBD2. Looked up from germline, CDR1 is SGHRS and CDR2 is YFSETQ. The CDR3 runs to 18 residues.

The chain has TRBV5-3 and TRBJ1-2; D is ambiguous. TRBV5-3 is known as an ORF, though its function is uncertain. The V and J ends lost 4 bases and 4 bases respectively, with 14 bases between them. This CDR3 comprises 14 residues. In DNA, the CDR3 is TGTGCCAGAAGCGGTCGGGGTTGGGGCTATGGCTACACCTTC. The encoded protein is CARSGRGWGYGYTF.

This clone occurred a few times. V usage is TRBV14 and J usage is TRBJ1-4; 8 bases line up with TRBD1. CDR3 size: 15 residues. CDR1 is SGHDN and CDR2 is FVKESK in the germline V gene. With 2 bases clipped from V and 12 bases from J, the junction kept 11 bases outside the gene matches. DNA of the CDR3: TGTGCCAGCAGCCAAATAAACAGGGGGGCCGCGGAACTGTTTTTT. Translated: CASSQINRGAAELFF.

CDR3 nucleotide sequence: TGTGCCAGCAGAGGACAGAACACAGATACGCAGTATTTT. It yields the protein CASRGQNTDTQYF. This chain connects TRBV27 to TRBJ2-3; TRBD1 is a possible D gene (6 bases). Germline CDR1 MNHEY, CDR2 SMNVEV (reference sequence). Trimming took 6 bases from V and 2 from J, leaving 9 bases between them. This CDR3 is built from 13 residues.

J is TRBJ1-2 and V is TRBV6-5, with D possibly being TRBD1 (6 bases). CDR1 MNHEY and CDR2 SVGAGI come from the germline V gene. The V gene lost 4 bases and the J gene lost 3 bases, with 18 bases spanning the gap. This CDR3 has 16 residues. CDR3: CASSFLRGATDYGYTF. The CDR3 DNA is TGTGCCAGCAGTTTCCTCCGGGGGGCGACCGACTATGGCTACACCTTC.

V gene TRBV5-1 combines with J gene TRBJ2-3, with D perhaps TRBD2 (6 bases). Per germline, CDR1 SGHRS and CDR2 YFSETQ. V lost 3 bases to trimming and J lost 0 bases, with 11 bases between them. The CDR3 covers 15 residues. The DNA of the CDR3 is TGCGCCAGCAGCTGGGGACTGCCTAGCACAGATACGCAGTATTTT. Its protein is CASSWGLPSTDTQYF. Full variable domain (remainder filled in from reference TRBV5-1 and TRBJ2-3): KAGVTQTPRYLIKTRGQQVTLSCSPISGHRSVSWYQQTPGQGLQFLFEYFSETQRNKGNFPGRFSGRQFSNSRSEMNVSTLELGDSALYLCASSWGLPSTDTQYFGPGTRLTVL.

CDR3 in amino acids: CSARDRDEAFF. The CDR3, as DNA: TGCAGTGCTAGAGACAGGGATGAAGCTTTCTTT. The rearrangement links TRBV20-1 to TRBJ1-1, with D perhaps TRBD1 (5 bases). The germline CDR1 and CDR2 sequences are DFQATT and SNEGSKA (reference sequence). The CDR3 has 11 residues. Deletions cut 0 bases from V and 7 bases from J, with 6 bases between.

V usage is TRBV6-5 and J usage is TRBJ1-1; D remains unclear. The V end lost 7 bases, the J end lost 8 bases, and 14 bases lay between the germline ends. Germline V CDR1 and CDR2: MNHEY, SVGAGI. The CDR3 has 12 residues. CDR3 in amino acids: CASTTGAREAFF. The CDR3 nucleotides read TGTGCCAGCACCACGGGAGCCCGAGAAGCTTTCTTT.

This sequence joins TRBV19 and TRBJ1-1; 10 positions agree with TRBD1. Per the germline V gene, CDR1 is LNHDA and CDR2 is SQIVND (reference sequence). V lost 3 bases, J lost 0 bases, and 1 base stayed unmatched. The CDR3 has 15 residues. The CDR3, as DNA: TGTGCCAGTAGTATGACAGGGGGCCTGAACACTGAAGCTTTCTTT. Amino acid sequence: CASSMTGGLNTEAFF.

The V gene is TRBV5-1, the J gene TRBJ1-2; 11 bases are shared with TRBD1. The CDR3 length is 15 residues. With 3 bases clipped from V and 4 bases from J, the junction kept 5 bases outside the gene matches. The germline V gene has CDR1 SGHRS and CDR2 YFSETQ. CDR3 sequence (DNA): TGCGCCAGCAGCTGGGGACAGGGGGTGGGCTATGGCTACACCTTC. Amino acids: CASSWGQGVGYGYTF.

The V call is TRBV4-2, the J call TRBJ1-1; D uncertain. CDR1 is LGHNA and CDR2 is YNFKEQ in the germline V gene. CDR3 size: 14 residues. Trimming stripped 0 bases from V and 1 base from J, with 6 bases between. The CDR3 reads CASSQDGRNTEAFF. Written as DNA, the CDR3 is TGTGCCAGCAGCCAAGATGGGAGGAACACTGAAGCTTTCTTT.

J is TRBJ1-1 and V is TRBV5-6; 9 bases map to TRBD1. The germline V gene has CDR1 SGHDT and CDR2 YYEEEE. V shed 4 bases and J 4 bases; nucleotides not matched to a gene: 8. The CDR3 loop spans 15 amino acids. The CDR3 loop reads CASSIRGTGSTEAFF. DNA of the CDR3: TGTGCCAGCAGCATCCGGGGGACAGGGAGCACTGAAGCTTTCTTT. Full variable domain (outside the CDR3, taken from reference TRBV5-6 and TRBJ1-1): DAGVTQSPTHLIKTRGQQVTLRCSPKSGHDTVSWYQQALGQGPQFIFQYYEEEERQRGNFPDRFSGHQFPNYSSELNVNALLLGDSALYLCASSIRGTGSTEAFFGQGTRLTVV.

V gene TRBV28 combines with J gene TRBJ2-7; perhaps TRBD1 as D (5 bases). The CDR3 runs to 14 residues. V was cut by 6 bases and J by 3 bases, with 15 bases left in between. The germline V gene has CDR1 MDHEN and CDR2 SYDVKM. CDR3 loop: CASRSIRAGYEQYF. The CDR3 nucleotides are TGTGCCAGCAGATCCATCAGGGCAGGCTACGAGCAGTACTTC.

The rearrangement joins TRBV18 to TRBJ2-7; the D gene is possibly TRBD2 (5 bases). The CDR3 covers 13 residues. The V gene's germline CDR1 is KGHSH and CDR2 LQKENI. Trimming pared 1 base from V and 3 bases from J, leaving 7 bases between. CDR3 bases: TGTGCCAGCTCACCACGAGGGTTCTACGAGCAGTACTTC. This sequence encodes CASSPRGFYEQYF.

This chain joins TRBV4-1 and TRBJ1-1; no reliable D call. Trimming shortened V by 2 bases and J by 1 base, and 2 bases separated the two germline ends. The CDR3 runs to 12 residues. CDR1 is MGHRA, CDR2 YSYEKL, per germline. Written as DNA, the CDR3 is TGCGCCAGCAGCCAACAGAACACTGAAGCTTTCTTT. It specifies CASSQQNTEAFF.

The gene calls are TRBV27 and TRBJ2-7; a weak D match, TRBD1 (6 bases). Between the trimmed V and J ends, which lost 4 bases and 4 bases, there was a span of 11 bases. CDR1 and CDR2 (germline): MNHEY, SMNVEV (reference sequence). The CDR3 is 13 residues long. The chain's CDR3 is CASSSDRAYEQYF. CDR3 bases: TGTGCCAGCAGTTCGGACAGAGCATACGAGCAGTACTTC.

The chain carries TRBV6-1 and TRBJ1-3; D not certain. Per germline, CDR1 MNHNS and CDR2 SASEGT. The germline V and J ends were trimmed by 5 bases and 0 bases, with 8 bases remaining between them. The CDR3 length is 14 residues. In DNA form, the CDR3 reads TGTGCCAGCAGTTCAATAGTCTCTGGAAACACCATATATTTT. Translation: CASSSIVSGNTIYF.

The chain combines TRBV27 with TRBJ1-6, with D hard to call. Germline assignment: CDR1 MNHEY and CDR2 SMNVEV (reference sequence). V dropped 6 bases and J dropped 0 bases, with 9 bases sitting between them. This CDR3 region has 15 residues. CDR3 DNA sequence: TGTGCCAGCAGCGTCTTGAGCTCCTATAATTCACCCCTCCACTTT. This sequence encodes CASSVLSSYNSPLHF.